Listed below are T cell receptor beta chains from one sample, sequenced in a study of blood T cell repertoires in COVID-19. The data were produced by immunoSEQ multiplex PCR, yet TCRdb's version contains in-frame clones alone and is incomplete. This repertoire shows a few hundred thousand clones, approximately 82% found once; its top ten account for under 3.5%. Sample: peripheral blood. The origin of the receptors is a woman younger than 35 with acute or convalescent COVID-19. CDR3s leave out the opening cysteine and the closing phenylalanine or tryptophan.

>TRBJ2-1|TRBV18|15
ASSPFPSGRDYNEQF
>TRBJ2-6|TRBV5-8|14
ASRKPSGRGRNVLT
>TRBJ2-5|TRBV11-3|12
ASSPRTGDETQY
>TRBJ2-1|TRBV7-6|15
ASSLTAGTSGSYEQF
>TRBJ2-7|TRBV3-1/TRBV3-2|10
ASSQVTGEQY
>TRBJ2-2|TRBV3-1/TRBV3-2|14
ASRLQGRANTGELF
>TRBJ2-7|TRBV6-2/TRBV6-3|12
ASSWGQGAYEQY
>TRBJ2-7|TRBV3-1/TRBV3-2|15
ASSRQSWTSGVLEQY
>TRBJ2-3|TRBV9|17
ASSVGPGLAGGGTDTQY
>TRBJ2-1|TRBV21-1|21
ASSKVGQPLTSGYPAIYNEQF
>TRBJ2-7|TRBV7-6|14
ASSPITGESYYEQY
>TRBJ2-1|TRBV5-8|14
ASSLDTGVTYNEQF
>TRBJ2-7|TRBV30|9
AWTSGSEQY
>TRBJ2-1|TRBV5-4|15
ASSPYRRLAEHNEQF
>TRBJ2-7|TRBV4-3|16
ASSQDWFGLAGTYEQY